Below are 31 T cell receptor beta chains sequenced from a single sample in a study of control samples from healthy donors and cancer patients. Profiled with immunoSEQ multiplex PCR; TCRdb holds only in-frame clones, not every one. The sample has about 150,000 clones; roughly 90% are singletons. The specimen was blood. Receptor source: a man aged 25 to 45 in good health.

This rearrangement joins TRBV25-1 to TRBJ2-6; 7 bases map to TRBD2. The CDR3 consists of 17 residues. V dropped 4 bases and J dropped 0; count of bases not matched to a gene: 6. Germline CDR1 MGHDK, CDR2 SYGVNS. The CDR3 nucleotides read TGTGCCAGCAGTGCCTTCGGGGGGTTCTCTGGGGCCAACGTCCTGACTTTC. Encoded protein: CASSAFGGFSGANVLTF.

The chain combines TRBV2 with TRBJ1-5; no firm D call. The CDR3 loop spans 14 amino acids. V was shortened by 4 bases and J by 4 bases, with 11 bases between the two germline ends. Germline V CDR1 and CDR2: SNHLY, FYNNEI. The CDR3 is CASSVGAGNQPQHF. CDR3 DNA: TGTGCCAGCAGTGTCGGAGCGGGGAATCAGCCCCAGCATTTT. Together with reference TRBV2 and TRBJ1-5, the CDR3 gives the full variable domain: EPEVTQTPSHQVTQMGQEVILRCVPISNHLYFYWYRQILGQKVEFLVSFYNNEISEKSEIFDDQFSVERPDGSNFTLKIRSTKLEDSAMYFCASSVGAGNQPQHFGDGTRLSIL.

The V and J genes are TRBV7-2 and TRBJ2-2, with TRBD1 as a possible D gene (5 bases). The CDR3 covers 14 residues. V was shortened by 0 bases and J by 6 bases, with 8 bases between the two germline ends. The germline gives CDR1 SGHTA, CDR2 FQGNSA. The CDR3 protein is CASSLAREAGELFF. DNA of the CDR3: TGTGCCAGCAGCTTAGCCAGGGAAGCCGGGGAGCTGTTTTTT.

The chain combines TRBV12-3 or TRBV12-4 with TRBJ1-3; no clear D. Trimming removed 6 bases from V and 4 bases from J, with 10 bases in between. The CDR3 is made up of 13 amino acids. The DNA of the CDR3 is TGTGCCAGCAGCCAGAGGGTGGGAAACACCATATATTTT. This encodes CASSQRVGNTIYF.

The CDR3 sequence: CASSHRQVSYNEQFF. In nucleotides, the CDR3 is TGTGCCAGCAGCCATCGACAAGTCTCCTACAATGAGCAGTTCTTC. The chain recombines TRBV7-8 with TRBJ2-1; D is unclear. The V end lost 5 bases, the J end lost 0 bases, and 11 bases lay between the germline ends. This CDR3 has 15 residues. CDR1 SGHVS and CDR2 FQNEAQ come from the germline V gene.

The gene calls are TRBV7-2 and TRBJ2-7; D uncertain. This CDR3 is built from 12 residues. V lost 2 bases and J lost 6, with 8 bases in between. CDR1 and CDR2 from the germline V gene are SGHTA and FQGNSA. The CDR3 reads CASSLIGAEQYF. The CDR3 DNA reads as TGTGCCAGCAGCTTAATCGGTGCCGAGCAGTACTTC.

This rearrangement joins TRBV5-4 to TRBJ2-7, with D possibly TRBD2 on 6 matching bases. Trimming left V 0 bases short and J 2 bases short, with 12 bases between. CDR1 and CDR2 from the germline V gene are SGHNT and YYREEE (reference sequence). The length of the CDR3 is 15 residues. Here the CDR3 DNA reads TGTGCCAGCAGCTTGGGGGGGGATTCAACCTACGAGCAGTACTTC. Amino acids: CASSLGGDSTYEQYF.

The chain is built from TRBV5-8 and TRBJ1-6; no reliable D call. V shed 0 bases and J shed 7 bases, with 11 bases lying between them. This CDR3 has 15 residues. Germline V CDR1 and CDR2: SGHTS, YDEGEE. The CDR3 DNA is TGTGCCAGCAGCTTGGGCAGCCCGTCGAATTCACCCCTCCACTTT. It translates to CASSLGSPSNSPLHF.

The chain is built from TRBV7-3 and TRBJ2-1; 8 positions agree with TRBD1. J was trimmed by 6 bases and V by 5 bases; bases with no gene match: 12. Germline CDR1 is SGHTA and CDR2 is FQGTGA. CDR3 size: 16 residues. CDR3 nucleotide sequence: TGTGCCAGCAGCCCGGAGCGACAGGGGCACTTCAATGAGCAGTTCTTC. Protein sequence: CASSPERQGHFNEQFF.

The V gene is TRBV11-3, the J gene TRBJ2-1, with 7 nucleotides matching TRBD2. The germline V gene has CDR1 SGHNT and CDR2 YENEEA. V shed 2 bases and J 3 bases; nucleotides not matched to a gene: 7. This CDR3 contains 16 residues. DNA of the CDR3: TGTGCCAGCAGCTTAACGGGAGGCCCTTTCTACAATGAGCAGTTCTTC. Its protein product is CASSLTGGPFYNEQFF.

This clone appeared a few times. The chain combines TRBV4-2 with TRBJ1-2; no definite D call. The V end lost 0 bases, the J end lost 4 bases, and 12 bases lay between the germline ends. CDR1 is LGHNA, CDR2 YNFKEQ, per germline. This CDR3 is 15 amino acids long. This CDR3 is CASSQDGDTFYGYTF. For the CDR3, the DNA is TGTGCCAGCAGCCAAGATGGAGACACCTTCTATGGCTACACCTTC.

The chain has TRBV3-1 (or the pseudogene TRBV3-2) and TRBJ2-2; D is ambiguous. V lost 3 bases, J lost 1 base, and 6 bases lay in between. This CDR3 has 14 amino acids. Germline V CDR1 and CDR2: LGHDT, YNNKEL (reference sequence). The CDR3 loop is CASSQMRNTGELFF. The DNA of the CDR3 is TGTGCCAGCAGCCAGATGAGGAACACCGGGGAGCTGTTTTTT.

The chain links TRBV9 to TRBJ2-5; 11 positions agree with TRBD1. Germline CDR1 and CDR2: SGDLS and YYNGEE. This CDR3 has 13 residues. V was pared by 4 bases and J by 5 bases, with 1 base of the junction left unmatched. The CDR3 region has the DNA TGTGCCAGCAGCAGGGACAGGGGGGAGACCCAGTACTTC. The encoded protein is CASSRDRGETQYF.

Worth noting for this clone: Germline and junction disagree at one end, which may indicate a read error. The CDR3 loop is CASGGMAAIYDYTF. The DNA of the CDR3 is TGTGCCAGCGGGGGCATGGCAGCAATCTATGACTACACCTTC. The chain recombines TRBV7-2 with TRBJ1-2; the D gene is possibly TRBD1 (6 bases). Germline V gene sequence: CDR1 SGHTA, CDR2 FQGNSA. This CDR3 has 14 residues. The variable domain in full, with the rest retrieved from reference TRBV7-2 and TRBJ1-2, is GAGVSQSPSNKVTEKGKDVELRCDPISGHTALYWYRQSLGQGLEFLIYFQGNSAPDKSGLPSDRFSAERTGGSVSTLTIQRTQQEDSAVYLCASGGMAAIYDYTFGSGTRLTVV.

The J gene is TRBJ2-7, the V gene TRBV5-8; D call uncertain. Trimming took off 0 bases at V and 3 bases at J, with 7 bases between the two ends. The CDR3 is 13 residues long. Germline loops: CDR1 SGHTS, CDR2 YDEGEE. Here the CDR3 reads CASSLGQFYEQYF. CDR3 sequence (DNA): TGTGCCAGCAGCTTGGGACAATTCTACGAGCAGTACTTC.

V gene TRBV6-6 combines with J gene TRBJ1-3, with D unclear. This CDR3 region has 14 residues. The germline V and J ends were trimmed by 5 bases and 4 bases, with 12 bases remaining between them. Germline CDR1 MNHNY, CDR2 SVGAGI (reference sequence). The CDR3 reads CASSLGSAGNTIYF. CDR3 sequence (DNA): TGTGCCAGCAGTCTGGGCAGTGCAGGAAACACCATATATTTT.

In its sample, this clone was seen once. J is TRBJ2-3 and V is TRBV7-2; 10 bases agree with TRBD1. Germline V lookup: CDR1 SGHTA, CDR2 FQGNSA. The junction had 2 bases not matched to a gene; V was cut back by 1 base and J by 1 base. This CDR3 region has 16 residues. The CDR3 protein is CASSLVGTGGTDTQYF. The CDR3, as DNA: TGTGCCAGCAGCTTAGTGGGGACAGGGGGCACAGATACGCAGTATTTT.

This clone was found once. The chain is built from TRBV7-3 and TRBJ2-3; D gene unclear. CDR1 is SGHTA, CDR2 FQGTGA, per germline. Trimming shortened V by 2 bases and J by 5 bases, and 8 bases separated the two germline ends. The CDR3 spans 13 residues. The DNA for the CDR3 is TGTGCCAGCAGCTTATTAAACCAAGATACGCAGTATTTT. This translates into CASSLLNQDTQYF.

The rearrangement links TRBV5-6 to TRBJ2-3; no reliable D call. This CDR3 contains 14 residues. Trimming removed 0 bases from V and 5 bases from J, with 10 bases in between. Germline CDR1 reads SGHDT; CDR2 reads YYEEEE. As DNA, the CDR3 is TGTGCCAGCAGCTTGGGTAGGGCCATAGATACGCAGTATTTT. Translating it yields CASSLGRAIDTQYF.

This chain links TRBV7-8 with TRBJ2-2; no reliable D call. Germline CDR1 SGHVS, CDR2 FQNEAQ. Trimming pared 5 bases from V and 6 bases from J, leaving 7 bases between. The length of the CDR3 is 12 residues. CDR3 nucleotide sequence: TGTGCCAGCAGCGCCTACCCCGGGGAGCTGTTTTTT. This codes for CASSAYPGELFF.

The chain's CDR3 is CASTLSGTDSYEQYF. The CDR3 DNA is TGTGCCAGCACTCTATCCGGGACGGACTCCTACGAGCAGTACTTC. V is TRBV28 and J is TRBJ2-7; possibly TRBD1 or TRBD2 for D (5 bases each). CDR1 is MDHEN and CDR2 is SYDVKM in the germline V gene. The CDR3 is 15 residues long. Trimming took off 7 bases at V and 0 bases at J, with 16 bases between the two ends.

The V and J genes are TRBV4-1 and TRBJ1-1, with a possible D match to TRBD1 (5 bases). The CDR3 covers 14 residues. Trimming removed 5 bases at V and 3 bases at J, with 13 bases between. The germline CDR1 and CDR2 sequences are MGHRA and YSYEKL. This CDR3 reads CASSADVGDTEAFF. The DNA of the CDR3 is TGCGCCAGCAGCGCGGACGTAGGGGACACTGAAGCTTTCTTT.

Here the CDR3 DNA reads TGTGCCAGCAGCTTGGTGGCCGGAAACACCATATATTTT. Its protein product is CASSLVAGNTIYF. The chain joins TRBV5-4 to TRBJ1-3, with D uncertain. Between the trimmed V and J ends, which lost 0 bases and 4 bases, there was a span of 5 bases. This CDR3 comprises 13 residues. Germline-derived CDR1 and CDR2 are SGHNT and YYREEE (reference sequence).

The gene calls are TRBV6-6 and TRBJ1-4; tentatively, D is TRBD1 (5 bases). CDR1 and CDR2 from the germline V gene are MNHNY and SVGAGI (reference sequence). V lost 5 bases and J 1 base, leaving 17 bases between the germline ends. The CDR3 contains 17 residues. CDR3: CASSPPGGRGTNEKLFF. In DNA form, the CDR3 reads TGTGCCAGCAGTCCCCCTGGGGGACGAGGAACTAATGAAAAACTGTTTTTT.

The gene calls are TRBV6-5 and TRBJ1-1, with D uncertain. The ends were cut back, 0 bases at V and 1 base at J, with 9 bases in the middle. This CDR3 contains 15 residues. Germline V gene data show CDR1 as MNHEY and CDR2 as SVGAGI. CDR3 sequence: CASSYSMIQNTEAFF. The CDR3 nucleotides are TGTGCCAGCAGTTACTCGATGATTCAGAACACTGAAGCTTTCTTT.

Comments on this clone: At the DNA level, this CDR3 is encoded by other sequences in the same sample as well. The CDR3 loop reads CASSQGQGGQPQHF. CDR3 DNA sequence: TGCGCCAGCAGCCAAGGACAGGGGGGCCAGCCCCAGCATTTT. This chain joins TRBV4-3 and TRBJ1-5; TRBD1 agrees at 9 bases. The germline gives CDR1 LGHNA, CDR2 YSLEER. CDR3 length: 14 amino acids. V was clipped by 1 base and J by 7 bases; unmatched bases: 2.

The genes are TRBV19 and TRBJ2-6; possible D gene TRBD2, 6 bases. Germline V gene data show CDR1 as LNHDA and CDR2 as SQIVND (reference sequence). Deletions cut 0 bases from V and 2 bases from J, with 11 bases between. CDR3 length: 17 residues. CDR3 nucleotide sequence: TGTGCCAGTAGTATAGAGGCGGGGCGGGCTGGGGCCAACGTCCTGACTTTC. This gives the protein CASSIEAGRAGANVLTF. Combining the CDR3 with reference TRBV19 and TRBJ2-6 gives the whole variable domain DGGITQSPKYLFRKEGQNVTLSCEQNLNHDAMYWYRQDPGQGLRLIYYSQIVNDFQKGDIAEGYSVSREKKESFPLTVTSAQKNPTAFYLCASSIEAGRAGANVLTFGAGSRLTVL.

J is TRBJ2-5 and V is TRBV15; tentatively, D is TRBD2 (5 bases). The CDR3 is made up of 15 amino acids. Trimming removed 9 bases at V and 1 base at J, with 18 bases between. Germline CDR1 is LNHNV and CDR2 is YYDKDF (reference sequence). The CDR3 coding sequence is TGTGCCACGAGACGCGGGTCCAACCCCCAAGAGACCCAGTACTTC. It is translated as CATRRGSNPQETQYF.

V usage is TRBV24-1 and J usage is TRBJ2-3; the match to TRBD2 covers 10 bases. CDR1 KGHDR and CDR2 SFDVKD come from the germline V gene. This CDR3 is built from 16 residues. The V segment lost 7 bases and the J segment 3 bases; nucleotides outside the gene matches: 9. CDR3: CATRSGRAEITDTQYF. CDR3 in DNA: TGTGCCACCAGGAGCGGGAGGGCCGAGATTACAGATACGCAGTATTTT.

The DNA of the CDR3 is TGTGCCAGCAGCCAAGATTGGACAGAAGCTAACTATGGCTACACCTTC. Protein product: CASSQDWTEANYGYTF. V gene TRBV14 combines with J gene TRBJ1-2; D perhaps matches TRBD1 (6 bases). The germline gives CDR1 SGHDN, CDR2 FVKESK. This CDR3 comprises 16 residues. V dropped 0 bases and J dropped 0 bases, with 11 bases sitting between them.

The V and J genes are TRBV6-1 and TRBJ1-5; D remains unclear. This CDR3 is built from 16 residues. CDR1 MNHNS and CDR2 SASEGT come from the germline V gene. Trimming left V 0 bases short and J 9 bases short, with 18 bases between. DNA for the CDR3: TGTGCCAGCAGTGAAGCGCTAGGGAGGAATCCTGGGCCCCAGCATTTT. Its translation: CASSEALGRNPGPQHF.